The T cell receptor (beta chain) described here comes from a study of T cell changes during pregnancy in multiple sclerosis. The table came from immunoSEQ multiplex PCR; TCRdb's copy has only in-frame clones and leaves some out. This sample has about 48,000 clones; around 92% occur once, and the top ten carry more than 0.7%. The V segment lost 4 bases and the J segment 2 bases; nucleotides outside the gene matches: 8. This CDR3 has 14 amino acids. Per the germline V gene, CDR1 is SQVTM and CDR2 is ANQGSEA. The source was CD4+ T cells from peripheral blood mononuclear cells, collected in the second trimester of pregnancy. This TCR was recovered from a female donor in good health, enrolled as a control in a pregnancy study. The rearrangement links TRBV29-1 to TRBJ2-7; TRBD2 aligns across 7 bases. The CDR3 protein is CSVVASGSAYEQYF. CDR3 sequence (DNA): TGCAGCGTTGTGGCTAGCGGCAGTGCCTACGAGCAGTACTTC.